This T cell receptor beta chain is drawn from a study of blood T cell repertoires in COVID-19 (dated by TCRdb to the early 2020s). A note on the overall study: Collaborator samples came from the United States, Italy and Spain and covered acute and convalescent phases of COVID-19. The samples were drawn from the first 160 participants of the ongoing ImmuneRACE study and from 1,200 or so subjects provided by 6 global collaborators. Where HLA class I and class II types were available, the types were taken from metadata supplied by the sample provider, not from assay-based typing. The sample metadata nearly always contained a de-identified subject ID, COVID-19 status, age in years and sex. The repertoires were made available in a free public database intended to serve as a resource for research on the immune response to SARS-CoV-2. The dataset comprised deeply sampled blood TCRbeta repertoires from subjects exposed to, actively infected with, or recovered from COVID-19. The material from the prospective study consisted of cDNA or gDNA derived from T cells, B-cell-depleted T cells, or PBMCs. What the authors observed across the whole study: How much clinical and demographic metadata was included differed by source and by participant, and the metadata was provided uncurated.

Only one count was recorded for this clone. Its cognate antigen has yet to be identified. One base away there is no much larger clone; base qualities are not given. From a lookup of the germline V gene, CDR1 and CDR2 are SGHVS and FQNEAQ. Here V drops 5 bases and J drops 9 bases, and the junction holds 9 bases not matched to any gene. From the cysteine up to the phenylalanine, the CDR3 has a length of 14 residues. The entry retains the CDR3 DNA only, 42 bases that are in frame from base 1. The immunoSEQ Assay, a bias-controlled multiplex PCR, was used to amplify TCRbeta CDR3 regions from genomic DNA. In the original analysis: The number of nucleated cells in each sample was estimated from the amplification of reference gene primers within the assay. To quantify the absolute abundance of each unique TCRbeta CDR3 rearrangement, sequence reads were collapsed and filtered. Productive Simpson clonality was computed per sample as the square root of Simpson's diversity index over productive rearrangements. TCRdb's version of the immuneACCESS table is confined to in-frame rearrangements and falls short of the full clone set. An unresolved V gene accounts for under half of the shortfall where checked; the remainder is of unknown origin. D and trimming come from the DNA, and the V and J calls and clone size come from that table. A total of fewer than 250,000 clones appear in this sample, 86% of them only once. The top ten hold 0.6% to 1% of the sample.

Whole blood was collected in K2EDTA tubes by collaborating institutions according to the institutions' own protocols. For TCRbeta analysis, collaborator samples were shipped as frozen whole blood, as isolated PBMCs, or as DNA extracted from either sample type. The source of this sequence is a woman in her 70s with acute or convalescent COVID-19. The chain couples TRBV7-8 to TRBJ2-1, with 8 junctional bases fitting TRBD1. Sequenced sample: peripheral blood. The encoded CDR3 is CASSPGQEFGEQFF. The sequenced DNA: TGTGCCAGCAGCCCGGGACAGGAGTTTGGTGAGCAGTTCTTC.